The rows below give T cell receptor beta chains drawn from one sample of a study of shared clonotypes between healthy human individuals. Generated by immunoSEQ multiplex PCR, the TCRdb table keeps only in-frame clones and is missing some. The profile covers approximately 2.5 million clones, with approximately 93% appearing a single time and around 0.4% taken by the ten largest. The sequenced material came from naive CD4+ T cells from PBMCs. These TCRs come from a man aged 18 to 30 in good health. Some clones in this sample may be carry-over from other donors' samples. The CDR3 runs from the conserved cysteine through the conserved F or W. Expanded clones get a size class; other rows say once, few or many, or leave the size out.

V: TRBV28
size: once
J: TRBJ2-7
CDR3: CASRGEGLGSDEQYF

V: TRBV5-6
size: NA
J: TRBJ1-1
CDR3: CASSLRFSGPGTEAFF

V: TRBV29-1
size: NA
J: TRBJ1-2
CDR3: CSVGRQGLGYGYTF

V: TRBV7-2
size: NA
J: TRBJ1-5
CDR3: CASSFLGSESNQPQHF

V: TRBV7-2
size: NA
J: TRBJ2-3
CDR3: CASPGVVPSTDTQYF

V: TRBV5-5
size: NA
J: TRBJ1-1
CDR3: CASFKPGQRNTEAFF

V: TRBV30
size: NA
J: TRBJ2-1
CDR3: CAWSVAIVLGGRGSYNEQFF

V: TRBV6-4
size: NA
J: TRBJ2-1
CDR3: CASSDSRYNEQFF

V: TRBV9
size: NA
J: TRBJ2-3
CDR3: CASSVARGSTRTDTQYF

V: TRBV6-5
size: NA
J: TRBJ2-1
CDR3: CASSYRASGRMNEQFF

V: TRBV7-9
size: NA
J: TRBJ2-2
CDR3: CASSLSGTNTGELFF

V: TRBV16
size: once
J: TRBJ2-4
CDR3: CASSQSGAGWRNIQYF

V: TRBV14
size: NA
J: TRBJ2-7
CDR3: CASRRSGTGGEQYF

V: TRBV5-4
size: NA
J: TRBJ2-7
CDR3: CASSSWTSGRYEQYF

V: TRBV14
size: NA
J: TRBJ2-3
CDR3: CASTKGGLADTDTQYF

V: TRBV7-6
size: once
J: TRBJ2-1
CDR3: CASSLNSEQFF

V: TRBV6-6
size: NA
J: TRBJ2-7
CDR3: CASSPRRVGYEQYF

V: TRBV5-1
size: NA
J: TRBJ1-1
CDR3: CASSGALQGVDTEAFF

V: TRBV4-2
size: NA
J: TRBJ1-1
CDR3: CASSLRTGAGAEAFF

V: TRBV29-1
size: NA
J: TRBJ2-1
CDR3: CSVESSTSGRWSYNEQFF

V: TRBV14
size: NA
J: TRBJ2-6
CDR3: CASSQRRGRPGANVLTF

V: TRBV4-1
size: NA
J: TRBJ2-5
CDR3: CASSQGRAETQYF

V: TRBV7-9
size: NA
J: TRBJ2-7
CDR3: CASSLAPQVGSEQWYF

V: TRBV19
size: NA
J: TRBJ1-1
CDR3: CASSIVAQGGAEAFF